Shown below are 11 T cell receptor beta chains from a single sample sequenced in a study of T cells after yellow fever vaccination. TCRdb ran MiXCR on the 5' RACE reads and lists one entry per CDR3 protein. The repertoire holds hundreds of thousands of distinct CDR3 sequences, with 21% as singletons. Specimen: PBMCs, collected roughly 23 days after the first yellow fever vaccination. All receptors come from a young man who received the YFV17D yellow fever vaccine.

This clonotype was recorded at least ten times. The chain recombines TRBV7-2 with TRBJ2-1, with D tentatively TRBD2 (5 bases). CDR1 and CDR2 (germline): SGHTA, FQGNSA. V gave up 5 bases and J gave up 9 bases, with 14 bases separating them. The CDR3 runs to 13 residues. The CDR3 sequence is CASSMGAGSEQFF. The CDR3 region has the DNA TGTGCCAGCAGCATGGGTGCGGGCAGTGAGCAGTTCTTC.

The chain carries TRBV20-1 and TRBJ1-2; TRBD1 is a possible D gene (6 bases). Germline CDR1 is DFQATT and CDR2 is SNEGSKA (reference sequence). V lost 3 bases, J lost 4 bases, and 15 bases lay in between. This CDR3 has 14 amino acids. The DNA of the CDR3 is TGCAGTGCTAGTTCGGGGGGCCAGGGCTATGGCTACACCTTC. Translated, it gives CSASSGGQGYGYTF.

This clonotype was detected a few times. This chain joins TRBV7-2 and TRBJ2-7; D not resolved. V lost 8 bases and J lost 3, with 14 bases in between. The CDR3 runs 13 residues. CDR1 is SGHTA, CDR2 FQGNSA, per germline. CDR3 nucleotides: TGTGCCAGCGGGAACAGAGTAAACTACGAGCAGTACTTC. Protein: CASGNRVNYEQYF.

This chain links TRBV28 with TRBJ2-2; D ambiguous. The V end lost 9 bases, the J end lost 1 base, and 9 bases lay between the germline ends. In germline, CDR1 is MDHEN, CDR2 SYDVKM. This CDR3 is built from 13 residues. The CDR3 sequence: CASLHRNTGELFF. The CDR3 bases are TGTGCCAGTCTTCATAGGAACACCGGGGAGCTGTTTTTT.

This clonotype has a handful of counts. The chain has TRBV12-3 or TRBV12-4 and TRBJ2-5; 10 bases fit TRBD1. J was trimmed by 2 bases and V by 7 bases; bases with no gene match: 10. CDR3 length equals 16 residues. The CDR3 sequence: CASTKGGTGDQETQYF. CDR3 DNA: TGTGCCAGCACCAAGGGGGGGACAGGGGATCAAGAGACCCAGTACTTC.

This clonotype was counted only a few times. The chain links TRBV9 to TRBJ2-3; D may be TRBD1 or TRBD2 (6 bases each). This CDR3 spans 15 amino acids. CDR1 and CDR2 from the germline V gene are SGDLS and YYNGEE. Trimming pared 0 bases from V and 4 bases from J, leaving 12 bases between. CDR3 protein: CASSVDRGAPDTQYF. CDR3 nucleotide sequence: TGTGCCAGCAGCGTAGATAGGGGGGCACCAGATACGCAGTATTTT.

This clonotype has more than one count but fewer than ten. V is TRBV15 and J is TRBJ1-4; no definite D call. V dropped 4 bases and J dropped 10 bases, with 13 bases sitting between them. CDR3 length: 13 amino acids. Germline assignment: CDR1 LNHNV and CDR2 YYDKDF (reference sequence). This CDR3 is CATSTDTARKLFF. CDR3 coding DNA: TGTGCCACCAGCACAGACACAGCTCGAAAACTGTTTTTT.

V gene TRBV4-3 combines with J gene TRBJ2-2; D gene ambiguous. Germline V gene data show CDR1 as LGHNA and CDR2 as YSLEER. The CDR3 loop spans 14 amino acids. Trimming removed 0 bases at V and 6 bases at J, with 8 bases between. The CDR3 DNA is TGCGCCAGCAGCCAAGAGAAGGCTCCCGGGGAGCTGTTTTTT. It specifies CASSQEKAPGELFF.

This clonotype was seen only a few times. The chain recombines TRBV12-3 or TRBV12-4 with TRBJ1-6; 7 bases align to TRBD1. The junction had 12 bases not matched to a gene; V was cut back by 1 base and J by 9 bases. The CDR3 is made up of 17 amino acids. Here the CDR3 DNA reads TGTGCCAGCAGTTTAGGGGACAGTAGGTCACTGGGTTCACCCCTCCACTTT. It translates to CASSLGDSRSLGSPLHF.

The V call is TRBV28, the J call TRBJ2-7; TRBD1 matches 9 bases. This CDR3 region has 14 residues. V lost 4 bases and J lost 4; bases outside the gene matches: 5. From germline, CDR1 is MDHEN and CDR2 SYDVKM. CDR3 in DNA: TGTGCCAGCAGTTCTGACAGGGGGACATACGAGCAGTACGTC. Translated, it gives CASSSDRGTYEQYV.

Only a few counts were recorded for this clonotype. The chain has TRBV5-5 and TRBJ2-5, with 8 bases lining up with TRBD2. Germline loops: CDR1 SGHKS, CDR2 YYEKEE (reference sequence). This CDR3 comprises 13 residues. Losses at the gene ends were 4 bases for V and 5 bases for J; bases not matched to a gene: 4. The CDR3 nucleotides read TGTGCCAGCAGCCGGGAGGGGCCGGAGACCCAGTACTTC. This gives the protein CASSREGPETQYF.